A selection of T cell receptor beta chains follows, all from one sample in a study of cytomegalovirus exposure and HLA in healthy donors. TCRdb keeps only in-frame clones here, not all; method: immunoSEQ multiplex PCR. This table has nearly 110,000 clones, around 85% appearing once. The sample consisted of PBMCs. These receptors all stem from a man in his 60s in good health and CMV-seronegative. The CDR3 runs from the conserved cysteine through the conserved F or W. The order of the fields is D gene, V gene, J gene, CDR3 protein. The D gene is left open where the match is weak.

d_gene: NA; v_gene: TRBV4-2; j_gene: TRBJ2-4; CDR3aa: CASSQQGQLKNIQYF
d_gene: TRBD2; v_gene: TRBV11-3; j_gene: TRBJ2-5; CDR3aa: CASSLGYAGEETQYF
d_gene: NA; v_gene: TRBV6-5; j_gene: TRBJ1-2; CDR3aa: CASSYSGREAYGYTF
d_gene: TRBD1; v_gene: TRBV30; j_gene: TRBJ2-7; CDR3aa: CAWGNPGTATYEQYF
d_gene: NA; v_gene: TRBV6-5; j_gene: TRBJ1-4; CDR3aa: CASSYSRQGGSGKLFF
d_gene: TRBD1; v_gene: TRBV6-1; j_gene: TRBJ2-7; CDR3aa: CASSDRGADEQYF
d_gene: TRBD2; v_gene: TRBV5-1; j_gene: TRBJ2-3; CDR3aa: CASSPPVGTRGDTQYF
d_gene: TRBD2; v_gene: TRBV7-2; j_gene: TRBJ2-3; CDR3aa: CASGLAGLATDTQYF
d_gene: NA; v_gene: TRBV2; j_gene: TRBJ1-1; CDR3aa: CASSAGGGVTEAFF
d_gene: TRBD2; v_gene: TRBV2; j_gene: TRBJ2-1; CDR3aa: CASSRTSGGTYNEQFF
d_gene: NA; v_gene: TRBV7-6; j_gene: TRBJ2-5; CDR3aa: CASSFLGGAQQETQYF
d_gene: NA; v_gene: TRBV5-6; j_gene: TRBJ2-5; CDR3aa: CASSLGAGGKTQYF
d_gene: NA; v_gene: TRBV7-2; j_gene: TRBJ1-2; CDR3aa: CASSLGLRLTF
d_gene: TRBD2; v_gene: TRBV13; j_gene: TRBJ2-1; CDR3aa: CASSLQPSGGGQFF
d_gene: NA; v_gene: TRBV7-2; j_gene: TRBJ1-5; CDR3aa: CASSFNRDNQPQHF
d_gene: NA; v_gene: TRBV4-2; j_gene: TRBJ2-2; CDR3aa: CASSQVFSASTGELFF
d_gene: NA; v_gene: TRBV7-3; j_gene: TRBJ1-3; CDR3aa: CASSLGGGNTIYF
d_gene: TRBD1; v_gene: TRBV7-2; j_gene: TRBJ2-5; CDR3aa: CASSRQGSSWETQYF
d_gene: TRBD2; v_gene: TRBV6-5; j_gene: TRBJ2-2; CDR3aa: CASTLAGFPGGELFF
d_gene: TRBD2; v_gene: TRBV4-3; j_gene: TRBJ2-2; CDR3aa: CASSQDWGGDTGELFF
d_gene: TRBD2; v_gene: TRBV7-2; j_gene: TRBJ2-1; CDR3aa: CASRSAGGRDNEQFF
d_gene: TRBD2; v_gene: TRBV10-3; j_gene: TRBJ2-5; CDR3aa: CAISPSRGGVDETQYF
d_gene: NA; v_gene: TRBV7-9; j_gene: TRBJ1-5; CDR3aa: CASSLAARGGGDQPQHF
d_gene: NA; v_gene: TRBV2; j_gene: TRBJ1-3; CDR3aa: CASSGMAGNTIYF
d_gene: TRBD1; v_gene: TRBV2; j_gene: TRBJ2-3; CDR3aa: CASSITQGAISTDTQYF
d_gene: TRBD2; v_gene: TRBV5-4; j_gene: TRBJ2-5; CDR3aa: CASSPGLAGGPIMQETQYF
d_gene: TRBD1; v_gene: TRBV18; j_gene: TRBJ2-2; CDR3aa: CASSPGTGWTGELFF
d_gene: TRBD1; v_gene: TRBV4-2; j_gene: TRBJ2-1; CDR3aa: CASSQAGGQLNEQFF
d_gene: NA; v_gene: TRBV18; j_gene: TRBJ2-5; CDR3aa: CASSPGWRQETQYF
d_gene: NA; v_gene: TRBV5-6; j_gene: TRBJ2-7; CDR3aa: CASSQGTGTYEQYF
d_gene: NA; v_gene: TRBV7-9; j_gene: TRBJ1-6; CDR3aa: CASSPRVNSYNSPLHF
d_gene: TRBD2; v_gene: TRBV2; j_gene: TRBJ2-3; CDR3aa: CASSEAGAGATDTQYF
d_gene: TRBD1; v_gene: TRBV6-5; j_gene: TRBJ1-4; CDR3aa: CASSFTGTGNEKLFF
d_gene: TRBD1; v_gene: TRBV9; j_gene: TRBJ1-4; CDR3aa: CASSLVGTGNEKLFF
d_gene: NA; v_gene: TRBV6-1; j_gene: TRBJ1-4; CDR3aa: CASGAAWTNEKLFF
d_gene: NA; v_gene: TRBV5-1; j_gene: TRBJ1-4; CDR3aa: CASSLDYSGEKLFF
d_gene: NA; v_gene: TRBV5-1; j_gene: TRBJ2-5; CDR3aa: CASSLLSLETQYF
d_gene: NA; v_gene: TRBV30; j_gene: TRBJ2-3; CDR3aa: CARTTGTDTQYF
d_gene: NA; v_gene: TRBV5-4; j_gene: TRBJ1-2; CDR3aa: CASSLQGHYGYTF
d_gene: NA; v_gene: TRBV2; j_gene: TRBJ1-3; CDR3aa: CASSENREVSGNTIYF
d_gene: TRBD2; v_gene: TRBV30; j_gene: TRBJ2-3; CDR3aa: CAWSVLAGGDTQYF
d_gene: NA; v_gene: TRBV5-5; j_gene: TRBJ1-4; CDR3aa: CASEASRGDEKLFF
d_gene: NA; v_gene: TRBV11-2; j_gene: TRBJ2-5; CDR3aa: CASSLARTDMDETQYF
d_gene: TRBD2; v_gene: TRBV6-5; j_gene: TRBJ2-1; CDR3aa: CASSSSGGILYNEQFF
d_gene: NA; v_gene: TRBV27; j_gene: TRBJ1-5; CDR3aa: CASSLSKGGNQPQHF
d_gene: TRBD2; v_gene: TRBV6-4; j_gene: TRBJ2-1; CDR3aa: CASSDGRGGNNEQFF
d_gene: NA; v_gene: TRBV7-2; j_gene: TRBJ1-2; CDR3aa: CASSYQGSSGYTF
d_gene: NA; v_gene: TRBV6-1; j_gene: TRBJ1-2; CDR3aa: CASSGAYRQANYGYTF
d_gene: NA; v_gene: TRBV7-7; j_gene: TRBJ1-1; CDR3aa: CASSPLRGGTEAFF
d_gene: NA; v_gene: TRBV9; j_gene: TRBJ2-7; CDR3aa: CASSPRQATYEQYF
d_gene: NA; v_gene: TRBV6-5; j_gene: TRBJ1-1; CDR3aa: CASRGTKADEAFF
d_gene: TRBD2; v_gene: TRBV2; j_gene: TRBJ2-2; CDR3aa: CASRSSGGANTGELFF